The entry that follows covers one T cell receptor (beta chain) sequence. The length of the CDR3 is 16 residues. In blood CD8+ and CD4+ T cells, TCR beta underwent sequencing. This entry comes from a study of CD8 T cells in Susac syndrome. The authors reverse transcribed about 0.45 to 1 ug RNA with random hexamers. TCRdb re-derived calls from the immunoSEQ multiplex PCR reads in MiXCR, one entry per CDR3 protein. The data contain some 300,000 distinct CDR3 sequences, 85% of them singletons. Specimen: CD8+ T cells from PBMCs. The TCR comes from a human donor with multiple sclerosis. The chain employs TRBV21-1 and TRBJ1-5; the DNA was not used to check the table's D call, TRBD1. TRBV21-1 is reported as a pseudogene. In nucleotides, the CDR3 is TGTGCCAGCAGTAAAGTAGGCAGGGAGACGTGTCAGCCCCAGCATTTT. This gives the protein CASSKVGRETCQPQHF.